The sequence of this TCR beta chain was determined in a study of shared clonotypes between healthy human individuals. Study-level findings and limits: Clonotypes shared by all four donors outscored non-shared clonotypes in generation probability. Memory subsets had estimated richness that was generally smaller than that of naive subsets. The diversity represented, both genetic and in exposure history, was limited by few donors.

Trimming removed 0 bases from V and 5 bases from J; junction bases left unmatched: 0. Germline CDR1 and CDR2: MDHEN and SYDVKM. This CDR3 spans 14 amino acids. Assay: immunoSEQ multiplex PCR; the TCRdb copy retains only in-frame clones and omits some. The table has 500,000 or so clones, about 96% seen once; the top ten hold around 0.066%. Remarks on this clone: Its antigen is unidentified.

Subsets obtained from CD4+ cells comprised CD45RA+ naive and CD45RA-negative memory cells. This chain uses TRBV28 with TRBJ1-5; 8 positions match TRBD1. The sequence was obtained from a woman in her 30s in good health. The sample was naive CD4+ T cells sorted from blood. Subset given: CD45RA+ positively selected. This chain's CDR3 is CASSLWGQDQPQHF. The DNA of the CDR3 is TGTGCCAGCAGTTTATGGGGACAGGATCAGCCCCAGCATTTT.